The 10 T cell receptor beta chains below all came from one sample that was sequenced in a study of cytomegalovirus exposure and HLA in healthy donors. Some clones are missing from TCRdb's copy, which holds only in-frame ones; the method was immunoSEQ multiplex PCR. The sample has tens of thousands of clones, around 93% seen once; the top ten hold roughly 5%. Material for sequencing was PBMCs. These receptor sequences come from a man aged 18 to 30 in good health and CMV-seropositive.

J is TRBJ2-5 and V is TRBV7-9; 10 bases align to TRBD2. Germline V lookup: CDR1 SEHNR, CDR2 FQNEAQ (reference sequence). CDR3 size: 17 residues. Unmatched junction bases numbered 10, after V lost 6 bases and J lost 0 bases. The CDR3 region is CASRRSGTSAYQETQYF. In DNA, the CDR3 is TGTGCCAGCAGAAGGAGCGGGACTAGCGCATACCAAGAGACCCAGTACTTC.

A note on this clone: The junction differs from germline at one of its ends, possibly a read error. Distinct nucleotide sequences in the sample also encode this CDR3. The V and J genes are TRBV7-2 and TRBJ2-5; 8 bases map to TRBD1. The germline gives CDR1 SGHTA, CDR2 FQGNSA. This CDR3 contains 12 residues. CDR3 in DNA: TGTGCCAGCTCAGGGGGCGTGAAGACCCAATACTTC. Translated: CASSGGVKTQYF. Combining the CDR3 with reference TRBV7-2 and TRBJ2-5 gives the whole variable domain GAGVSQSPSNKVTEKGKDVELRCDPISGHTALYWYRQSLGQGLEFLIYFQGNSAPDKSGLPSDRFSAERTGGSVSTLTIQRTQQEDSAVYLCASSGGVKTQYFGPGTRLLVL.

The gene calls are TRBV27 and TRBJ2-1; the D is unclear. V lost 10 bases and J lost 0, with 16 bases in between. This CDR3 has 15 residues. CDR1 is MNHEY, CDR2 SMNVEV, per germline (reference sequence). The CDR3 sequence is CATGPRVSSYNEQFF. CDR3 DNA: TGTGCCACCGGCCCTCGGGTCAGCTCCTACAATGAGCAGTTCTTC.

The genes are TRBV19 and TRBJ2-1; 11 bases fit TRBD1. With 6 bases clipped from V and 0 bases from J, the junction kept 13 bases outside the gene matches. Germline V gives CDR1 LNHDA, CDR2 SQIVND (reference sequence). This CDR3 region has 19 residues. The CDR3 bases are TGTGCCAGTAGGGGGGGTGGACAGGGGGCGTACTTCTCCTACAATGAGCAGTTCTTC. Amino acids: CASRGGGQGAYFSYNEQFF.

The chain combines TRBV11-3 with TRBJ2-1; tentative D call: TRBD2 (6 bases). CDR3 length: 15 residues. Trimming shortened V by 0 bases and J by 8 bases, and 14 bases separated the two germline ends. Germline loops: CDR1 SGHNT, CDR2 YENEEA. As DNA, the CDR3 is TGTGCCAGCAGCTTAGATCAATTGCGGGGCGATGAGCAGTTCTTC. Protein: CASSLDQLRGDEQFF.

This clone was seen once. The chain combines TRBV28 with TRBJ2-2; unclear D gene. Looked up from germline, CDR1 is MDHEN and CDR2 is SYDVKM. V lost 10 bases, J lost 5 bases, and 23 bases lay in between. This CDR3 spans 16 amino acids. The DNA of the CDR3 is TGTGCCACCAACGAGGCAACGGCCGAACGAACCGGGGAGCTGTTTTTT. It translates to CATNEATAERTGELFF.

On this clone: A read error may account for a junction end that differs from germline. This rearrangement joins TRBV7-7 to TRBJ2-5; the D gene is possibly TRBD2 (5 bases). The CDR3 has 15 amino acids. Germline-derived CDR1 and CDR2 are SSHAT and FNYEAQ (reference sequence). This CDR3 is CASSLGSGVRETQYF. The CDR3 bases are TGTGCTAGCAGCTTAGGGAGCGGAGTTCGGGAGACCCAGTACTTC.

The chain employs TRBV5-1 and TRBJ1-1; D uncertain. V was pared by 0 bases and J by 1 base, with 7 bases between. The CDR3 runs to 14 residues. Per the germline V gene, CDR1 is SGHRS and CDR2 is YFSETQ. The CDR3 bases are TGCGCCAGCAGCTTGGATCGGAGGAACACTGAAGCTTTCTTT. This translates into CASSLDRRNTEAFF. Looking up the rest from reference TRBV5-1 and TRBJ1-1 gives the full variable domain: KAGVTQTPRYLIKTRGQQVTLSCSPISGHRSVSWYQQTPGQGLQFLFEYFSETQRNKGNFPGRFSGRQFSNSRSEMNVSTLELGDSALYLCASSLDRRNTEAFFGQGTRLTVV.

J is TRBJ2-1 and V is TRBV12-5, with D tentatively TRBD2 (6 bases). Germline loops: CDR1 LGHNT, CDR2 FRNRAP. The length of the CDR3 is 17 residues. V was pared by 5 bases and J by 5 bases, with 22 bases between. The CDR3 sequence: CASGPLWRDHPDNEQFF. The CDR3 DNA is TGTGCTAGTGGTCCCCTCTGGCGGGATCATCCAGACAATGAGCAGTTCTTC.

The chain couples TRBV19 to TRBJ2-2; TRBD1 might be the D (5 bases). V lost 9 bases to trimming and J lost 7 bases, with 18 bases between them. Germline V gene data show CDR1 as LNHDA and CDR2 as SQIVND (reference sequence). The CDR3 loop spans 14 amino acids. This chain's CDR3 is CASRRAQGSGELFF. The DNA for the CDR3 is TGTGCCAGCCGCAGGGCCCAGGGAAGCGGGGAGCTGTTTTTT.